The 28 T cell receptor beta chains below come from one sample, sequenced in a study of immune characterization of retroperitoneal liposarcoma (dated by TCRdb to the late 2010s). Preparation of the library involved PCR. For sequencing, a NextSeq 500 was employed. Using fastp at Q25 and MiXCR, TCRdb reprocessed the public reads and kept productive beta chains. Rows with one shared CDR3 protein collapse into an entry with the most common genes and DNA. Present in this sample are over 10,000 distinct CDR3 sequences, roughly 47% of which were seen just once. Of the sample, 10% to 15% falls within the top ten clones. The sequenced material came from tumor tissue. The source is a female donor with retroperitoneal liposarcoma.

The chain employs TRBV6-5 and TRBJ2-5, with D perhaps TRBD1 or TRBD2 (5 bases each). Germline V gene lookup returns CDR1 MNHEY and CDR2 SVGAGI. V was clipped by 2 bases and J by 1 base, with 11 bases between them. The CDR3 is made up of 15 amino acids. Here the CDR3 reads CASSYPRGTQETQYF. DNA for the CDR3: TGTGCCAGCAGTTACCCAAGAGGGACCCAAGAGACCCAGTACTTC.

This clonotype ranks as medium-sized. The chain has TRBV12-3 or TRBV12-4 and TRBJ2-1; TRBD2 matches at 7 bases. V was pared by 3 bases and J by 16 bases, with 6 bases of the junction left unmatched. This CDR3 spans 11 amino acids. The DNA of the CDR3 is TGTGCCAGCAGTTTCGGGACTACCCCCTTCTTC. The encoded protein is CASSFGTTPFF.

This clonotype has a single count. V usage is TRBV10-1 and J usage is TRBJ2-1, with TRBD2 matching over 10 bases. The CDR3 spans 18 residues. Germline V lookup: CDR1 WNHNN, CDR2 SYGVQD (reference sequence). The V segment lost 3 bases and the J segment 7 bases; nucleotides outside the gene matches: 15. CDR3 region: CASSDRTGTSARGNEQFF. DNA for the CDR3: TGCGCCAGCAGTGATCGAACTGGGACTAGCGCAAGGGGTAATGAGCAGTTCTTC.

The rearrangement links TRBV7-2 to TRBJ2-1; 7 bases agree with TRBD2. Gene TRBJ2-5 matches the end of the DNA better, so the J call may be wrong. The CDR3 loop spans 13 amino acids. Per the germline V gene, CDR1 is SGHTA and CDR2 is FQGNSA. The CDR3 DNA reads TGTGCCAGCAGCGGTTCCGGGGGGGAGACCCAGTACTTC. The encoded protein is CASSGSGGETQYF.

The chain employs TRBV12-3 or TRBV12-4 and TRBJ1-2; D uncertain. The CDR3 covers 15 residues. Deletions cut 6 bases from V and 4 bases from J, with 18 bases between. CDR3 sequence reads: CASSSSDGYPYGYTF. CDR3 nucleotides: TGTGCCAGCAGCTCTTCCGACGGCTATCCCTATGGCTACACCTTC.

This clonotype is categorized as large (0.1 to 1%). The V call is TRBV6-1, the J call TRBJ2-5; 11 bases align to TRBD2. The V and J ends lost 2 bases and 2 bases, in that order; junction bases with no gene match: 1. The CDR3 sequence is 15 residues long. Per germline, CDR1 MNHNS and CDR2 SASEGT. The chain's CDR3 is CASSEIAGGQETQYF. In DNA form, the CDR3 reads TGTGCCAGCAGTGAAATAGCGGGGGGGCAAGAGACCCAGTACTTC.

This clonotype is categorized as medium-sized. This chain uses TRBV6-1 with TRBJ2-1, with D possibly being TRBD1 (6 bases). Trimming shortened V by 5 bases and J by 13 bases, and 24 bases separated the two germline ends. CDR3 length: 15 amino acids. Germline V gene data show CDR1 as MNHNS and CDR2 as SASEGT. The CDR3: CASSLYRDAWETQFF. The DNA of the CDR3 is TGTGCCAGCAGTCTCTACAGGGATGCATGGGAGACCCAGTTCTTC.

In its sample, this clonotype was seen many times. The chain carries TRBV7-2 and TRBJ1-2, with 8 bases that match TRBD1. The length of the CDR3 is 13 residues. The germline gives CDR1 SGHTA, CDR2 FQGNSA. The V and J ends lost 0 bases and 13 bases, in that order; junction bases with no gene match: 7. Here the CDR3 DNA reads TGTGCCAGCAGCTTAGCATTCCGGGACAGGAGCACCTTC. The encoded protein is CASSLAFRDRSTF.

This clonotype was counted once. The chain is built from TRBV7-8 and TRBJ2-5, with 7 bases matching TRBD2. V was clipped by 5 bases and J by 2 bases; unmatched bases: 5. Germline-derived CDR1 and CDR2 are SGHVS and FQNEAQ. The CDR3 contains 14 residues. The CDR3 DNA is TGTGCCAGCAGCGGGAGGGACCGGCAAGAGACCCAGTACTTC. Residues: CASSGRDRQETQYF.

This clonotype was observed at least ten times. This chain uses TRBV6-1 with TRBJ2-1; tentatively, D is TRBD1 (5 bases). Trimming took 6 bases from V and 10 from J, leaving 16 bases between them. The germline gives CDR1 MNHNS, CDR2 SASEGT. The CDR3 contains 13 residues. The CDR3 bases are TGTGCCAGCAGCACGTTAAGGGGTGCGGAGCAGTTCTTC. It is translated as CASSTLRGAEQFF.

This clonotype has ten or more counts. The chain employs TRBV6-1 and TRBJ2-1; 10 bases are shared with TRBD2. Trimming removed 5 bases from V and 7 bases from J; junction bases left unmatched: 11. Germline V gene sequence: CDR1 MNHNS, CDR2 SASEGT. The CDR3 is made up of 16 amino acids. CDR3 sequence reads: CASSSERGGLGNEQFF. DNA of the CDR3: TGTGCCAGCAGTTCCGAGCGGGGGGGTCTTGGGAATGAGCAGTTCTTC.

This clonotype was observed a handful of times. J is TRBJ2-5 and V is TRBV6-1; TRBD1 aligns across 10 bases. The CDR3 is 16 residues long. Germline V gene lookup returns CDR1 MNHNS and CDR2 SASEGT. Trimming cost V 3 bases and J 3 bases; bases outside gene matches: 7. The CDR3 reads CASSEGQGRLEETQYF. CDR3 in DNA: TGTGCCAGCAGTGAGGGACAGGGGAGGTTGGAAGAGACCCAGTACTTC.

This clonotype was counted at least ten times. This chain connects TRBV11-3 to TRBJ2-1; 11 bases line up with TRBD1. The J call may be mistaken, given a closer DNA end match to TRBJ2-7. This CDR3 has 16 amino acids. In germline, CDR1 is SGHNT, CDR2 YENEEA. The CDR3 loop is CASSSSGQGARNEQYF. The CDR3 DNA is TGTGCCAGCAGCTCATCTGGACAGGGGGCGAGGAATGAGCAGTACTTC.

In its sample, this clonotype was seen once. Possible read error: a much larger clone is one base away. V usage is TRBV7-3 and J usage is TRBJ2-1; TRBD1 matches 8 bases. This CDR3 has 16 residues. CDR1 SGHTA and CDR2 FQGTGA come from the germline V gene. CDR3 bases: TGTGTCAGCAGCCCTAACCGGCATGGACAGGGTCGCGAGCAGTTCTTC. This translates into CVSSPNRHGQGREQFF.

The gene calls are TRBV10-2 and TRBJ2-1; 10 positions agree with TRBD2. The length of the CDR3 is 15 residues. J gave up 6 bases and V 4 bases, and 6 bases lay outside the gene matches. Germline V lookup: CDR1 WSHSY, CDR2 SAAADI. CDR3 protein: CASSVSSGSVNEQFF. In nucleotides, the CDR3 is TGCGCCAGCAGTGTATCTAGCGGGAGTGTCAATGAGCAGTTCTTC.

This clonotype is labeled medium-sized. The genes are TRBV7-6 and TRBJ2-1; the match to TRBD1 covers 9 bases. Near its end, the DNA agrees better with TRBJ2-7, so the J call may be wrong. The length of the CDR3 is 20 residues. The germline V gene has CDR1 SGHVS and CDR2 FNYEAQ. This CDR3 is CASSLQPGTGTTGTQLVQYF. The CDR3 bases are TGTGCCAGCAGCTTACAGCCCGGGACAGGGACTACCGGGACGCAGTTGGTGCAGTACTTC.

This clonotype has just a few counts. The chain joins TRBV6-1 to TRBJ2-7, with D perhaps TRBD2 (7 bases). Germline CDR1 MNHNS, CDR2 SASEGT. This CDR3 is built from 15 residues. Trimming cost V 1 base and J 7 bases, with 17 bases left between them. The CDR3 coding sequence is TGTGCCAGCAGTGAAGAAGGGTCGGGGGGCTGGGAGCAGTACTTC. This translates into CASSEEGSGGWEQYF.

CDR3 nucleotide sequence: TGTGCCAGCATTTCTGGGAGACTGAGTGAGCAGTACTTC. Translating gives CASISGRLSEQYF. The V and J genes are TRBV5-3 and TRBJ2-5, with TRBD2 as a possible D gene (5 bases). TRBV5-3 is identified as an open reading frame with a role that is uncertain. The V end was cut by 8 bases, the J end by 11 bases, with 22 bases between. This CDR3 is built from 13 residues.

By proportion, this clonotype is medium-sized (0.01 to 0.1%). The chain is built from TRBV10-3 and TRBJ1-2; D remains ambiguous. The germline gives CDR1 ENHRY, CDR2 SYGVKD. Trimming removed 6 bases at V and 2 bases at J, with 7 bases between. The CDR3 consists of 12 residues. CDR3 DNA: TGTGCCATCAGCCCAGACAACTATGGCTACACCTTC. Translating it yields CAISPDNYGYTF.

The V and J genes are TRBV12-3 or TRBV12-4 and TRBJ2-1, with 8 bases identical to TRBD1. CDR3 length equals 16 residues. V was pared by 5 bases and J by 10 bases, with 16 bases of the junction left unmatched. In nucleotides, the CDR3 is TGTGCCAGCAGTCCCACCTCTTATCAGGGGGCCAGCGAGCAGTTCTTC. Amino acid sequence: CASSPTSYQGASEQFF.

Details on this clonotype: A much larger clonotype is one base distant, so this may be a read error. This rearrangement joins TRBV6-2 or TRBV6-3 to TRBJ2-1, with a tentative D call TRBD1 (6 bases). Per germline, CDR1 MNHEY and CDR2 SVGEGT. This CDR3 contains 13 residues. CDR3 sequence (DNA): TGTGCCCGCAGAAGAGCAGGGGTCGAGACCCAGTTCTTC. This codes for CARRRAGVETQFF.

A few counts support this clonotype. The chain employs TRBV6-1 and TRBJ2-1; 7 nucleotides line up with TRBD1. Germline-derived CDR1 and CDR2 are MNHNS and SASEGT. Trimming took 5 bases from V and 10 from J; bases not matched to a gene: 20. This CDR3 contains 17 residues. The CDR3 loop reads CASSYMKDTGTAFEQFF. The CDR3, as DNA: TGTGCCAGCAGTTACATGAAAGATACCGGGACAGCTTTCGAGCAGTTCTTC.

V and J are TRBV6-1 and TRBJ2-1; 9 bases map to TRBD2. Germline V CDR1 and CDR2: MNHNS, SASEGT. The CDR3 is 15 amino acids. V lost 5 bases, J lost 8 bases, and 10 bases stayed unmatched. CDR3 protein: CASSPRTSAGDEQFF. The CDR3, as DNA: TGTGCCAGCAGTCCCCGGACTAGCGCAGGGGATGAGCAGTTCTTC.

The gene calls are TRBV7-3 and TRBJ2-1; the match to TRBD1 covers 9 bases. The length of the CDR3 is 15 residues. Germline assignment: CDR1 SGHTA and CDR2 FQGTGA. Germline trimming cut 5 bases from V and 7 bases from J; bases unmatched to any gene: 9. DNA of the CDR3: TGTGCCAGCAGCCCCTGGGGGACAGGGTTAAATGAGCAGTTCTTC. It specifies CASSPWGTGLNEQFF.

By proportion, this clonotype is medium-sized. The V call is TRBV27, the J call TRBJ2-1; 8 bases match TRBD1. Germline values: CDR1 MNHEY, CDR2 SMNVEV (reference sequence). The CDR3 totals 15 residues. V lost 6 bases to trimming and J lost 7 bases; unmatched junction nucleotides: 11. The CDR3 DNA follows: TGTGCCAGCAGCCTCGGGACAGGCATATCGAATGAGCAGTTCTTC. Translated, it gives CASSLGTGISNEQFF.

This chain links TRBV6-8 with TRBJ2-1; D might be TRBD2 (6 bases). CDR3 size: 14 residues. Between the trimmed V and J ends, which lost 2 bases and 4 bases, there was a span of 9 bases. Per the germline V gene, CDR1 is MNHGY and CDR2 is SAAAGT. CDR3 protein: CASSYGRKYNEQFF. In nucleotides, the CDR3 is TGTGCCAGCAGTTACGGGAGGAAATACAATGAGCAGTTCTTC.

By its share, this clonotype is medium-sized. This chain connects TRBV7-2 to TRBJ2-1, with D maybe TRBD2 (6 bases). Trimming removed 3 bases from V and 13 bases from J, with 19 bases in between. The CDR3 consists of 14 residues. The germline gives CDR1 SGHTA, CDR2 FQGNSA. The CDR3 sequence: CASSFGQPGETQFF. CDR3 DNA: TGTGCCAGCAGCTTTGGGCAGCCGGGGGAGACCCAGTTCTTC.

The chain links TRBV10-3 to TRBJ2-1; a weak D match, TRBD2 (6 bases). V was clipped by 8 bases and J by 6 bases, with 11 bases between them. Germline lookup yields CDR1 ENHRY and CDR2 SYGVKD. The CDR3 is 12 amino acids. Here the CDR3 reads CAIAPSVNEQFF. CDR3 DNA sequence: TGTGCCATCGCCCCTAGCGTCAATGAGCAGTTCTTC.